The present entry profiles one TCR beta chain with its context. Its specificity is not known. A 120-subject validation cohort, separate from the roughly 700-subject first cohort, supplied the donors. The sample comes from a study of cytomegalovirus exposure and HLA in healthy donors. Points from the study as a whole: Confirmation was obtained in vitro that a few CMV-associated chains are specific for CMV antigens. The study listed some 160 cytomegalovirus-associated TCR beta chains. Rarity held for most TCR sequences, but there were some public TCRs that occurred in many donors.

Produced via immunoSEQ multiplex PCR; TCRdb's table is partial and in-frame only. The sample contains nearly 110,000 clones, less than 90% of which appear only once. The TCR comes from a woman between 18 and 29 years old in good health and CMV-seropositive. Sample: PBMCs.

CDR3 region: CASSYSGGVRYEQYF. CDR3 coding DNA: TGTGCCAGCAGTTACTCAGGGGGGGTCCGCTACGAGCAGTACTTC. The chain has TRBV6-5 and TRBJ2-7; D may be TRBD2 (7 bases). The CDR3 has 15 residues. The germline V gene has CDR1 MNHEY and CDR2 SVGAGI. V lost 0 bases, J lost 3 bases, and 12 bases lay in between.